This T cell receptor (beta chain) is drawn from a study of blood T cell repertoires in COVID-19. Original processing notes: How many nucleated cells were present was estimated from reference gene primer amplification. Some clones are missing from TCRdb's copy, which holds only in-frame ones; the method was immunoSEQ multiplex PCR. D and trimming come from the DNA, and the V and J calls and clone size come from that table. The sample has fewer than 350,000 clones; less than 85% are singletons. In terms of age and location, participants ranged from about 18 to 90 years and lived in about 25 US areas. Assignment of participants to cohorts was predicated upon participant-reported clinical history. Either two negative PCRs, clearance, or symptom resolution qualified Cohort 3 donors as recovered. Sequencing used PBMCs or T cells enriched from blood (not recorded which). The receptor was derived from a woman between 50 and 59 years old who had recovered from COVID-19.

DNA for the CDR3: TGTGCCAGTAGTACCTTGATCGGTAATTCCTACAATGAGCAGTTCTTC. Protein sequence: CASSTLIGNSYNEQFF. The chain couples TRBV19 to TRBJ2-1; no definite D call. This CDR3 spans 16 amino acids. CDR1 LNHDA and CDR2 SQIVND come from the germline V gene (reference sequence). Trimming pared 4 bases from V and 1 base from J, leaving 14 bases between. The whole variable domain, remainder taken from reference TRBV19 and TRBJ2-1, is DGGITQSPKYLFRKEGQNVTLSCEQNLNHDAMYWYRQDPGQGLRLIYYSQIVNDFQKGDIAEGYSVSREKKESFPLTVTSAQKNPTAFYLCASSTLIGNSYNEQFFGPGTRLTVL.